This T cell receptor beta chain came from a study of identical twins. The study, taken as a whole, reports: When twins shared out-of-frame alpha sequences, those sequences had excess low generation probability.

This CDR3 is 15 amino acids long. With 4 bases clipped from V and 8 bases from J, the junction kept 11 bases outside the gene matches. Germline lookup yields CDR1 SGHKS and CDR2 YYEKEE (reference sequence). Each cDNA held unique molecular identifiers, and template switching gave it a universal primer site. TCRdb re-analysed the 5' RACE reads in MiXCR, keeping a single row per CDR3 protein. The table has about 280,000 distinct CDR3 sequences, approximately 8.5% seen once; the top ten hold less than 2.5%. The sample holds a few counts of this clonotype. The antigen is unknown. These sequences were also reported in another study, on yellow fever vaccine responses in identical twins.

The sequence derives from a woman aged 18-29 years in good health. The chain uses TRBV5-5 and TRBJ1-4; 7 bases agree with TRBD1. Sequences were obtained from memory (CD45RO+) T cells sorted from blood. Written as DNA, the CDR3 is TGTGCCAGCAGCCGACAGGGCCCCGAGGCGGAAAAACTGTTTTTT. This encodes CASSRQGPEAEKLFF.